This entry lists 26 T cell receptor beta chains sequenced from one sample in a study of vaccination and CD4 T cells after COVID-19. Sample treatment: approximately 11-day PBMC culture with coronavirus spike peptide pools or control peptides (ViraFEST assay). Their specific antigens are unknown. The Oncomine TCR Beta short-read assay sequenced DNA from cultured CD4+ T cells. In TCRdb, the PCR reads were re-called with MiXCR into one record per CDR3 protein. The table records 20,000 to 25,000 distinct CDR3 sequences, around 66% of them present only once. The sequences come from CD4+ T cells from blood, cultured in vitro, collected after SARS-CoV-2 vaccination. The receptors stem from a human donor who received a COVID-19 vaccine.

The chain couples TRBV11-2 to TRBJ2-5; 11 nucleotides line up with TRBD2. V was pared by 5 bases and J by 4 bases, with 9 bases of the junction left unmatched. Germline loops: CDR1 SGHAT, CDR2 FQNNGV. The CDR3 length is 16 residues. The CDR3 here is CASSTTSGGRGETQYF. The CDR3 DNA is TGTGCCAGCAGCACCACTAGCGGGGGCCGAGGAGAGACCCAGTACTTC.

The sample holds one count of this clonotype. This CDR3 reads CASSGGAHNEQFF. CDR3 sequence (DNA): TGTGCCAGTAGTGGGGGGGCGCACAATGAGCAGTTCTTC. This chain links TRBV19 with TRBJ2-1, with D tentatively TRBD2 (7 bases). Trimming took off 5 bases at V and 5 bases at J, with 10 bases between the two ends. The length of the CDR3 is 13 residues. Germline-derived CDR1 and CDR2 are LNHDA and SQIVND (reference sequence).

This clonotype was seen only once. The gene calls are TRBV2 and TRBJ1-1; 11 positions match TRBD1. Germline loops: CDR1 SNHLY, CDR2 FYNNEI. The V and J ends lost 4 bases and 4 bases, in that order; junction bases with no gene match: 14. The CDR3 is 18 residues long. The CDR3 region has the DNA TGTGCCAGCAGTGTGGGGGACAGGGGGTTTAGAGGTCTCACTGAAGCTTTCTTT. Its protein is CASSVGDRGFRGLTEAFF.

The chain is built from TRBV12-3 or TRBV12-4 and TRBJ1-1; the match to TRBD1 covers 9 bases. V was pared by 1 base and J by 5 bases, with 2 bases of the junction left unmatched. There are 14 residues in the CDR3. The CDR3 sequence is CASSLGGTGTEAFF. In DNA, the CDR3 is TGTGCCAGCAGTTTAGGCGGGACAGGGACTGAAGCTTTCTTT.

J is TRBJ2-2 and V is TRBV18; D remains ambiguous. The CDR3 is 14 amino acids. Trimming left V 3 bases short and J 0 bases short, with 5 bases between. Germline V gene sequence: CDR1 KGHSH, CDR2 LQKENI. In DNA form, the CDR3 reads TGTGCCAGCTCACCGTGGGCGAACACCGGGGAGCTGTTTTTT. Residues: CASSPWANTGELFF.

The gene calls are TRBV18 and TRBJ1-1; 8 bases align to TRBD1. The V gene's germline CDR1 is KGHSH and CDR2 LQKENI. V lost 3 bases, J lost 0 bases, and 6 bases stayed unmatched. The CDR3 is 16 amino acids. The CDR3 DNA sequence: TGTGCCAGCTCACCGCAATACAGGGGGATGAACACTGAAGCTTTCTTT. Protein product: CASSPQYRGMNTEAFF. Full variable domain (rest looked up from reference TRBV18 and TRBJ1-1): NAGVMQNPRHLVRRRGQEARLRCSPMKGHSHVYWYRQLPEEGLKFMVYLQKENIIDESGMPKERFSAEFPKEGPSILRIQQVVRGDSAAYFCASSPQYRGMNTEAFFGQGTRLTVV.

A few counts support this clonotype. The chain links TRBV20-1 to TRBJ2-2; 8 bases map to TRBD1. Germline V CDR1 and CDR2: DFQATT, SNEGSKA (reference sequence). Trimming removed 3 bases from V and 5 bases from J; junction bases left unmatched: 2. CDR3 size: 13 residues. DNA for the CDR3: TGCAGTGCTAGTAGACAGGGGACCGGGGAGCTGTTTTTT. Translating it yields CSASRQGTGELFF.

The chain combines TRBV4-2 with TRBJ2-3; 7 bases match TRBD2. The CDR3 covers 15 residues. Germline V CDR1 and CDR2: LGHNA, YNFKEQ. The V segment lost 0 bases and the J segment 9 bases; nucleotides outside the gene matches: 9. CDR3 bases: TGTGCCAGCAGCCAAGATCGGGATAGGGGAGGGACGCAGTATTTT. Translated: CASSQDRDRGGTQYF.

V usage is TRBV20-1 and J usage is TRBJ1-5, with 11 nucleotides matching TRBD1. The germline gives CDR1 DFQATT, CDR2 SNEGSKA (reference sequence). Unmatched junction bases numbered 5, after V lost 1 base and J lost 6 bases. The CDR3 is made up of 15 amino acids. This chain's CDR3 is CSARGTGGFSQPQHF. CDR3 DNA sequence: TGCAGTGCTAGAGGGACAGGGGGCTTTAGTCAGCCCCAGCATTTT.

In its sample, this clonotype was seen once. The V and J genes are TRBV20-1 and TRBJ2-2, with 13 bases aligning to TRBD2. The CDR3 has 18 amino acids. Germline CDR1 DFQATT, CDR2 SNEGSKA (reference sequence). J gave up 1 base and V 0 bases, and 5 bases lay outside the gene matches. The CDR3 nucleotides are TGCAGTGCTAGAGAAGGACTAGCGGGGGCCAAGAACACCGGGGAGCTGTTTTTT. Protein: CSAREGLAGAKNTGELFF.

This clonotype occurred a few times. The gene calls are TRBV11-3 and TRBJ2-1; maybe TRBD2 (7 bases). Looked up from germline, CDR1 is SGHNT and CDR2 is YENEEA. Between the trimmed V and J ends, which lost 5 bases and 10 bases, there was a span of 24 bases. This CDR3 region has 16 residues. This CDR3 reads CASSQRVGGPEVEQFF. CDR3 in DNA: TGTGCCAGCAGCCAAAGGGTGGGGGGGCCTGAAGTCGAGCAGTTCTTC.

This clonotype appeared a single time. The chain combines TRBV2 with TRBJ2-7, with D possibly being TRBD2 (6 bases). The closer fit of TRBJ2-5 to the DNA end suggests the J call may be wrong. Germline V gene data show CDR1 as SNHLY and CDR2 as FYNNEI. The CDR3 sequence is 13 residues long. The CDR3 is CASSGDYQETQYF. As DNA, the CDR3 is TGTGCCAGCAGTGGGGACTACCAAGAGACCCAGTACTTC.

This clonotype was observed a handful of times. This sequence joins TRBV19 and TRBJ1-1; tentatively, D is TRBD1 (5 bases). V was cut by 5 bases and J by 4 bases, with 29 bases left in between. Germline V gene data show CDR1 as LNHDA and CDR2 as SQIVND (reference sequence). The CDR3 contains 19 residues. CDR3 DNA: TGTGCCAGTAGTGCCATTCGAGTAGGGAGCGGGGGGATCGGCACTGAAGCTTTCTTT. Its protein is CASSAIRVGSGGIGTEAFF.

The rearrangement links TRBV2 to TRBJ1-2, with 7 bases lining up with TRBD1. The germline V gene encodes CDR1 SNHLY and CDR2 FYNNEI. The CDR3 loop spans 14 amino acids. V trimming: 7 bases; J trimming: 0 bases; junction bases outside the gene matches: 5. Written as DNA, the CDR3 is TGTGCCAGCACCCTGGACAGGTCTAACTATGGCTACACCTTC. Its protein is CASTLDRSNYGYTF.

The chain recombines TRBV6-5 with TRBJ2-5; 8 bases line up with TRBD1. The CDR3 has 15 amino acids. CDR1 and CDR2 from the germline V gene are MNHEY and SVGAGI. Germline trimming cut 2 bases from V and 3 bases from J; bases unmatched to any gene: 5. This CDR3 is CASSYMGQEEETQYF. CDR3 DNA: TGTGCCAGCAGTTACATGGGACAGGAGGAAGAGACCCAGTACTTC.

The chain joins TRBV6-1 to TRBJ1-2; a possible D gene is TRBD1 (5 bases). This CDR3 region has 13 residues. In germline, CDR1 is MNHNS, CDR2 SASEGT. Trimming removed 2 bases from V and 7 bases from J, with 11 bases in between. CDR3: CASSERGVFGYTF. CDR3 DNA sequence: TGTGCCAGCAGTGAAAGGGGCGTCTTTGGCTACACCTTC.

The gene calls are TRBV19 and TRBJ2-7, with 7 bases lining up with TRBD1. Germline V gene data show CDR1 as LNHDA and CDR2 as SQIVND (reference sequence). Trimming cost V 8 bases and J 2 bases; bases outside gene matches: 9. The CDR3 runs to 14 residues. This CDR3 reads CASSYRDRTYEQYF. Here the CDR3 DNA reads TGTGCCAGTTCTTACCGGGACAGAACCTACGAGCAGTACTTC.

The chain carries TRBV6-5 and TRBJ2-5; a weak D match, TRBD1 (6 bases). CDR3 length: 14 residues. CDR1 MNHEY and CDR2 SVGAGI come from the germline V gene. The V end lost 2 bases, the J end lost 4 bases, and 11 bases lay between the germline ends. This CDR3 is CASSYGQGRETQYF. CDR3 sequence (DNA): TGTGCCAGCAGTTACGGGCAGGGGAGAGAGACCCAGTACTTC.

V and J are TRBV20-1 and TRBJ1-1, with 10 bases matching TRBD1. Per germline, CDR1 DFQATT and CDR2 SNEGSKA (reference sequence). The CDR3 is 15 residues long. Trimming removed 6 bases from V and 4 bases from J; junction bases left unmatched: 11. CDR3 nucleotide sequence: TGCAGTGCGGACCCAAGACAGGGGGCTATCACTGAAGCTTTCTTT. Residues: CSADPRQGAITEAFF.

This clonotype was recorded once. The CDR3 DNA follows: TGTGCCAGCAGCCCCGGGGAGGCAGAGACCCAGTACTTC. This codes for CASSPGEAETQYF. The V call is TRBV7-2, the J call TRBJ2-5, with D possibly TRBD2 on 6 matching bases. Germline V lookup: CDR1 SGHTA, CDR2 FQGNSA. Trimming shortened V by 5 bases and J by 4 bases, and 11 bases separated the two germline ends. There are 13 residues in the CDR3.

The V call is TRBV24-1, the J call TRBJ2-7, with 9 bases matching TRBD1. There are 15 residues in the CDR3. Germline assignment: CDR1 KGHDR and CDR2 SFDVKD. Trimming at V came to 3 bases and at J to 6 bases, leaving 8 bases not matched to a gene. Written as DNA, the CDR3 is TGTGCCACCAGTGATCCAGGGACAGGGAACCCCGAGCAGTACTTC. Its protein product is CATSDPGTGNPEQYF.

The chain is built from TRBV20-1 and TRBJ2-1; D is perhaps TRBD1 (5 bases). V gave up 5 bases and J gave up 8 bases, with 16 bases separating them. The CDR3 covers 13 residues. Germline V gene sequence: CDR1 DFQATT, CDR2 SNEGSKA (reference sequence). The DNA of the CDR3 is TGCAGTGCTCCGCCCCAGGGCAGGGATGAGCAGTTCTTC. Translated, it gives CSAPPQGRDEQFF.

The rearrangement links TRBV30 to TRBJ1-2; TRBD1 might be the D (6 bases). CDR1 and CDR2 from the germline V gene are GTSNPN and SVGIG (reference sequence). The CDR3 loop spans 14 amino acids. V gave up 3 bases and J gave up 3 bases, with 14 bases separating them. The CDR3 loop reads CAWRHPPGDYGYTF. The CDR3 DNA reads as TGTGCCTGGAGACACCCGCCAGGGGACTATGGCTACACCTTC.

The gene calls are TRBV12-3 or TRBV12-4 and TRBJ1-5; D remains ambiguous. The CDR3 covers 14 residues. Between the trimmed V and J ends, which lost 3 bases and 0 bases, there was a span of 6 bases. In DNA, the CDR3 is TGTGCCAGCAGTTTCTTGAATAGCAATCAGCCCCAGCATTTT. It encodes CASSFLNSNQPQHF.

V is TRBV6-5 and J is TRBJ2-5; D unresolved. CDR3 length equals 14 residues. CDR1 MNHEY and CDR2 SVGAGI come from the germline V gene. Between the trimmed V and J ends, which lost 2 bases and 2 bases, there was a span of 9 bases. Here the CDR3 DNA reads TGTGCCAGCAGTTACCGACTGGGGCAAGAGACCCAGTACTTC. Protein product: CASSYRLGQETQYF.

This clonotype was counted between two and nine times. The chain uses TRBV19 and TRBJ1-1; possibly TRBD1 for D (5 bases). The CDR3 spans 14 residues. From germline, CDR1 is LNHDA and CDR2 SQIVND (reference sequence). Trimming shortened V by 0 bases and J by 3 bases, and 8 bases separated the two germline ends. The CDR3 DNA follows: TGTGCCAGTAGTATAGACAGGGTCTACACTGAAGCTTTCTTT. Translated: CASSIDRVYTEAFF.